This T cell receptor (beta chain) was recorded in a study of OX40 agonist ivuxolimab in advanced cancers. The ends were cut back, 8 bases at V and 2 bases at J, with 15 bases in the middle. Per germline, CDR1 LNHNV and CDR2 YYDKDF (reference sequence). This CDR3 contains 15 residues. Repertoires were generated with immunoSEQ multiplex PCR, while TCRdb's copy carries only in-frame clones and drops some. Of about 66,000 clones listed, around 90% are singletons. The rearrangement uses TRBV15 and TRBJ1-4; D is unclear. The source of this sequence is an adult with an advanced solid tumor such as melanoma, head and neck, liver or kidney cancer. The sequences come from CD4+ or CD8+ T cells sorted from blood, collected in a trial of the OX40 agonist ivuxolimab. The CDR3: CATAYDTWTNEKLFF. The CDR3 nucleotides read TGTGCCACCGCGTATGACACTTGGACTAATGAAAAACTGTTTTTT.